These T cell receptor beta chains were read from a single sample in a study of monozygotic twins with inflammatory bowel disease. From its re-call of the 5' RACE reads, TCRdb lists each CDR3 protein once, without DNA. This repertoire includes about 380,000 distinct CDR3 sequences. Sequenced input: blood. The receptor set was obtained from a human donor with ulcerative colitis or Crohn's disease, or a healthy co-twin of an affected twin (not recorded which). Each CDR3 is given with its conserved first and last residue. Fields, in order: J gene, V gene, CDR3 protein.

TRBJ1-3	TRBV6-1	CASSPRTGGRGNTIYF
TRBJ2-3	TRBV28	CASHRTGRTDTQYF
TRBJ1-4	TRBV12-3/TRBV12-4	CASSLTGADGEKLFF
TRBJ2-2	TRBV5-5	CASSPRTGGIIVGELFF
TRBJ1-2	TRBV24-1	CATSDPQFNYGYTF
TRBJ1-2	TRBV7-3	CASSSTGVYGYTF
TRBJ1-1	TRBV5-4	CASSLMGSPEAFF
TRBJ1-1	TRBV18	CASSRDMVNTEAFF
TRBJ2-1	TRBV15	CATSRDQLAGGRIEQFF
TRBJ2-3	TRBV5-1	CASSLLRGGIADTQYF
TRBJ2-7	TRBV6-1	CASSERGPYEQYF
TRBJ1-2	TRBV12-3/TRBV12-4	CASSSDRDLSYGYTF
TRBJ2-1	TRBV6-5	CASSYGGARGNEQFF
TRBJ2-7	TRBV6-2/TRBV6-3	CASSYPGTSGGRFYEQYF
TRBJ2-1	TRBV7-3	CASSLRGSGGLYNEQFF
TRBJ2-2	TRBV5-4	CASSLASLGELFF
TRBJ2-7	TRBV5-1	CASSLVRPSYEQYF
TRBJ2-7	TRBV9	CASSASVGYYEQYF
TRBJ2-7	TRBV3-1	CASSQEGLGSYEQYF
TRBJ2-4	TRBV12-3/TRBV12-4	CASSLSRHLAKNIQYF
TRBJ2-7	TRBV5-1	CASSQRGTAAYEQYF
TRBJ1-1	TRBV6-5	CASSYGGLAFF
TRBJ2-6	TRBV25-1	CASSEYGRSGANVLTF
TRBJ2-2	TRBV3-1	CASSRQLTNTGELFF
TRBJ2-2	TRBV7-9	CASSGLARELFF
TRBJ2-7	TRBV7-2	CASSLVGTGAWEQYF
TRBJ2-5	TRBV28	CASSFLDRVEETQYF
TRBJ2-3	TRBV7-2	CASSSQTLSDTQYF
TRBJ1-5	TRBV21-1	CASPDRTGDNQPQHF
TRBJ2-7	TRBV6-5	CASSSPPTGGYEQYF
TRBJ2-1	TRBV4-1	CASSQELALSYNEQFF
TRBJ1-1	TRBV12-3/TRBV12-4	CASSSPGTQETQAFF
TRBJ1-5	TRBV20-1	CSAGRDSNQPQHF
TRBJ2-7	TRBV4-2	CASSQELLIGYEQYF
TRBJ1-5	TRBV12-3/TRBV12-4	CASREGQLDQPQHF
TRBJ2-1	TRBV24-1	CATSDFTESSYNEQFF
TRBJ2-1	TRBV20-1	CSAAILSGHEQFF
TRBJ2-3	TRBV7-9	CASSFDPGGVTDTQYF
TRBJ1-2	TRBV20-1	CSARDNLGQGNYGYTF
TRBJ2-7	TRBV29-1	CSVLRGAYEQYF
TRBJ2-7	TRBV4-2	CASSPRVGSSYEQYF
TRBJ2-1	TRBV5-1	CASSTLSGVLGEQFF
TRBJ2-7	TRBV7-2	CASSPDRVNEQYF
TRBJ2-1	TRBV20-1	CSARDIIALNEQFF
TRBJ1-5	TRBV10-3	CAISERTGVSNQPQHF
TRBJ2-5	TRBV12-3/TRBV12-4	CASSFKGAETQYF
TRBJ2-7	TRBV5-1	CASSLEADRASYEQYF
TRBJ1-1	TRBV12-3/TRBV12-4	CASSPTGREAFF
TRBJ1-1	TRBV6-2/TRBV6-3	CASSYEGNTEAFF
TRBJ1-6	TRBV7-3	CASSLTTEYNSPLHF
TRBJ2-7	TRBV7-2	CASSPGVGEGYEQYF
TRBJ2-7	TRBV4-2	CASSPVRDSGTYEQYF
TRBJ1-5	TRBV12-3/TRBV12-4	CASSLAEGSSQHF
TRBJ1-2	TRBV7-9	CASSDRNYGYTF
TRBJ1-1	TRBV7-2	CASRGGGGAGNTEAFF